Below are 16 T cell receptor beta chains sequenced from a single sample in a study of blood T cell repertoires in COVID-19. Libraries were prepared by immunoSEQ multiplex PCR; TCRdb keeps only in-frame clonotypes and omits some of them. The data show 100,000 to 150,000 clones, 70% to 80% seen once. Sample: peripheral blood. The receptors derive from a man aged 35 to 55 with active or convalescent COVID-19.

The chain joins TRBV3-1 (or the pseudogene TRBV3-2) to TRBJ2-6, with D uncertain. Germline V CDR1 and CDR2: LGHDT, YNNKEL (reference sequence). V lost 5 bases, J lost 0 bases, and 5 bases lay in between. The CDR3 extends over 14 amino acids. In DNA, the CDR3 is TGTGCCAGCAGCTCGGGCTCTGGGGCCAACGTCCTGACTTTC. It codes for CASSSGSGANVLTF.

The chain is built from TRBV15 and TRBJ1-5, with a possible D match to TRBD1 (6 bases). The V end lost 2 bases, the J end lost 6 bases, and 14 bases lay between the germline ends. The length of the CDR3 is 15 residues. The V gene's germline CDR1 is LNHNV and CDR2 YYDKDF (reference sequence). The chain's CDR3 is CATSRQGSVGQPQHF. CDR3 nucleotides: TGTGCCACCAGCAGACAGGGGAGCGTGGGTCAGCCCCAGCATTTT.

The CDR3 spells CASENTIYF. DNA for the CDR3: TGCGCCAGCGAGAACACCATATATTTT. The chain joins TRBV5-1 to TRBJ1-3; D uncertain. Germline V lookup: CDR1 SGHRS, CDR2 YFSETQ. The CDR3 is made up of 9 amino acids. Trimming removed 7 bases at V and 7 bases at J, with 3 bases between.

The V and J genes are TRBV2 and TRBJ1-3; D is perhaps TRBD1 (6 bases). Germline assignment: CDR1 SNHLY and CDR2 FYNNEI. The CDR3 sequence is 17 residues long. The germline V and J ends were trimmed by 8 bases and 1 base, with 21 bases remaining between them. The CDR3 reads CASQRWSGQPSGNTIYF. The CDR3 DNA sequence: TGTGCCAGCCAGAGATGGTCCGGACAGCCATCTGGAAACACCATATATTTT.

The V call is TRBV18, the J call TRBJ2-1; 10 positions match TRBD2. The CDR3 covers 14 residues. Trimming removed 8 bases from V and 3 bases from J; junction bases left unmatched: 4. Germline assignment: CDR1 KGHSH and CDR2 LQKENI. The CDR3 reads CASATSGIYNEQFF. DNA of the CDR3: TGTGCCAGCGCTACTAGCGGGATCTACAATGAGCAGTTCTTC. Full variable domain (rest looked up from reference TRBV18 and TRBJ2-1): NAGVMQNPRHLVRRRGQEARLRCSPMKGHSHVYWYRQLPEEGLKFMVYLQKENIIDESGMPKERFSAEFPKEGPSILRIQQVVRGDSAAYFCASATSGIYNEQFFGPGTRLTVL.

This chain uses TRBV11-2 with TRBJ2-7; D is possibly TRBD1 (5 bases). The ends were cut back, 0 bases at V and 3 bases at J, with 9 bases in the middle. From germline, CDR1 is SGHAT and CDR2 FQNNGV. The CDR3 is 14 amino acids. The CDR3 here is CASSLDEQGYEQYF. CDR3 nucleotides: TGTGCCAGCAGCTTAGATGAGCAGGGCTACGAGCAGTACTTC.

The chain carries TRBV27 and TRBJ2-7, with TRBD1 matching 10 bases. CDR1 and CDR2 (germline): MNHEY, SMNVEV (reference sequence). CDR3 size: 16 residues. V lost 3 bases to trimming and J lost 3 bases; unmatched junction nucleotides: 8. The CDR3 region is CASSFQSGTGVYEQYF. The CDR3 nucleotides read TGTGCCAGCAGTTTCCAATCCGGGACAGGGGTCTACGAGCAGTACTTC.

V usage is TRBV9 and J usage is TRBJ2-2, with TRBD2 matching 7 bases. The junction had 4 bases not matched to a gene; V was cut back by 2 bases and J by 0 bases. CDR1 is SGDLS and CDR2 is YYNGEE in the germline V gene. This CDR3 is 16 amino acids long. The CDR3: CASSVTGTTNTGELFF. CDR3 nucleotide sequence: TGTGCCAGCAGCGTTACCGGGACTACGAACACCGGGGAGCTGTTTTTT. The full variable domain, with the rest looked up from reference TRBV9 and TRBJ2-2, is DSGVTQTPKHLITATGQRVTLRCSPRSGDLSVYWYQQSLDQGLQFLIQYYNGEERAKGNILERFSAQQFPDLHSELNLSSLELGDSALYFCASSVTGTTNTGELFFGEGSRLTVL.

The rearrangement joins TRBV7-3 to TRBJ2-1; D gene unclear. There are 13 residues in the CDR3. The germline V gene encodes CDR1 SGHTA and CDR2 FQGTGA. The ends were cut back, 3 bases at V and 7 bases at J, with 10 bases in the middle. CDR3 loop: CASSFSSGNEQFF. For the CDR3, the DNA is TGTGCCAGCAGCTTTTCGTCGGGTAATGAGCAGTTCTTC.

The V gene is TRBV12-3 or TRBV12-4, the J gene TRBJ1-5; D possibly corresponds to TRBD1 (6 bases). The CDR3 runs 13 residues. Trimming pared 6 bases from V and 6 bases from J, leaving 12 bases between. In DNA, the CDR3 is TGTGCCAGCAGCTCCGCGGGGGCTCAGCCCCAGCATTTT. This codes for CASSSAGAQPQHF.

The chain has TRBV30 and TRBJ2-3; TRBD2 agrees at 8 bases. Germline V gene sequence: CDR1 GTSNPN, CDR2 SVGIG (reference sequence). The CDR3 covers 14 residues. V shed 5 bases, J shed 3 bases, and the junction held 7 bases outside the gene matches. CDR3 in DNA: TGTGCCTGGGGGGGACTAGGACTAACAGATACGCAGTATTTT. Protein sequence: CAWGGLGLTDTQYF.

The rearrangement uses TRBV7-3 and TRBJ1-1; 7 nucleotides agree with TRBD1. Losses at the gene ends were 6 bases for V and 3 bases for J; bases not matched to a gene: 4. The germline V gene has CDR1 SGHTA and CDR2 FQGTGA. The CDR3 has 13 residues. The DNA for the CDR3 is TGTGCCAGCAGAGACAGGGTGGACACTGAAGCTTTCTTT. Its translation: CASRDRVDTEAFF.

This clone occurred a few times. CDR3 bases: TGCGCCAGCAGCTCCCAGGGGGGCACTGAAGCTTTCTTT. Its protein is CASSSQGGTEAFF. The chain is built from TRBV5-1 and TRBJ1-1; the match to TRBD1 covers 7 bases. Germline V lookup: CDR1 SGHRS, CDR2 YFSETQ. The CDR3 is 13 amino acids. V trimming: 3 bases; J trimming: 4 bases; junction bases outside the gene matches: 3.

The CDR3 bases are TGTGCCAGCAGCTTGGCCGAGAGGATCATGAACACTGAAGCTTTCTTT. It is translated as CASSLAERIMNTEAFF. The chain couples TRBV5-6 to TRBJ1-1; D gene unclear. Germline V gives CDR1 SGHDT, CDR2 YYEEEE. Trimming stripped 0 bases from V and 0 bases from J, with 12 bases between. The CDR3 has 16 amino acids.

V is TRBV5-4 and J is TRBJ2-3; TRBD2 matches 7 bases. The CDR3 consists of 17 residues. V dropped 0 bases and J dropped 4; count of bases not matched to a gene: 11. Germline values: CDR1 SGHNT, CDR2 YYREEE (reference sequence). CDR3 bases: TGTGCCAGCAGCTTGGGGGCTAGCGGCGGGGTCGCAGATACGCAGTATTTT. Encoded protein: CASSLGASGGVADTQYF.

CDR3 DNA: TGTGCCAGCAGCCAAGATACCACTGTTCTTTACAATGAGCAGTTCTTC. Translated: CASSQDTTVLYNEQFF. V gene TRBV3-1 (or the pseudogene TRBV3-2) combines with J gene TRBJ2-1; D is unresolved. Trimming removed 0 bases from V and 4 bases from J, with 13 bases in between. The germline gives CDR1 LGHDT, CDR2 YNNKEL (reference sequence). This CDR3 is 16 amino acids long.